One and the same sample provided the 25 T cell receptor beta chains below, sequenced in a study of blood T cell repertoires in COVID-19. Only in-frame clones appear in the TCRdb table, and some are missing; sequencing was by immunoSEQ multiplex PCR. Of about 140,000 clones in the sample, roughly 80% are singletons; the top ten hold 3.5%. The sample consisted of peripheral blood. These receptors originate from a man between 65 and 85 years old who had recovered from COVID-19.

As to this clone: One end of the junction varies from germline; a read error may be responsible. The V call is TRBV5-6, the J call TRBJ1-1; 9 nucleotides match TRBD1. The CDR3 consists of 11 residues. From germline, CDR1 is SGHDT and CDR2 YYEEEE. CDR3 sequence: CASSFDRGYSF. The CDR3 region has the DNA TGTGCCAGCAGCTTCGACAGGGGGTATTCTTTT.

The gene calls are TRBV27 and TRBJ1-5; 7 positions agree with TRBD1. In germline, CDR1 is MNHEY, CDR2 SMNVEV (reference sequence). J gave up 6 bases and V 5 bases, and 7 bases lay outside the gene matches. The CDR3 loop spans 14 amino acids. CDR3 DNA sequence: TGTGCCAGCAGTAGACAGGGCCAGGGTCAGCCCCAGCATTTT. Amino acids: CASSRQGQGQPQHF.

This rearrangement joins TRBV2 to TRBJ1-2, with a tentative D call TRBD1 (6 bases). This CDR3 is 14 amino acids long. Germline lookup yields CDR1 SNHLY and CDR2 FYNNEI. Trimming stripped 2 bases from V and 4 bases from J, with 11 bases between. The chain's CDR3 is CASSETGTLYGYTF. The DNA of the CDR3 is TGTGCCAGCAGTGAAACCGGGACACTCTATGGCTACACCTTC.

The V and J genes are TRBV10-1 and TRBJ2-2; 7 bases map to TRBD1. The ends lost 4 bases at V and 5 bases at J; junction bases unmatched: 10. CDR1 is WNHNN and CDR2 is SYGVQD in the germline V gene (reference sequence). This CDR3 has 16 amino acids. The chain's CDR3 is CASSGWDRTGTGELFF. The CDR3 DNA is TGCGCCAGCAGTGGTTGGGACAGAACGGGTACCGGGGAGCTGTTTTTT.

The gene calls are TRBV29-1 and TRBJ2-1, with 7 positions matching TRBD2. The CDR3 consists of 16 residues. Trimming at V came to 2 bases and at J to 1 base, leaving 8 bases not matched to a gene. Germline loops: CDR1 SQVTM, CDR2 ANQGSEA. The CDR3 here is CSVELGGTRSYNEQFF. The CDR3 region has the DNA TGCAGCGTTGAACTGGGAGGGACTCGGTCCTACAATGAGCAGTTCTTC.

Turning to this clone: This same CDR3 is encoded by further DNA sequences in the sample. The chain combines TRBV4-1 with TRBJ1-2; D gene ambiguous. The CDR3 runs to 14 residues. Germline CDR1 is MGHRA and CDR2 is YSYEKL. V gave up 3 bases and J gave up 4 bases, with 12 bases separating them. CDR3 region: CASSHPLLSYGYTF. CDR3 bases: TGCGCCAGCAGCCACCCACTGCTGAGCTATGGCTACACCTTC.

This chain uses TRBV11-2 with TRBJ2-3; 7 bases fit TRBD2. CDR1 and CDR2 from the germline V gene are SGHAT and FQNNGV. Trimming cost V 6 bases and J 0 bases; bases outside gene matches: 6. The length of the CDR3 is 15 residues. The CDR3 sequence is CASRRPGLSTDTQYF. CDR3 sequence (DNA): TGTGCCAGCAGACGTCCGGGACTAAGCACAGATACGCAGTATTTT. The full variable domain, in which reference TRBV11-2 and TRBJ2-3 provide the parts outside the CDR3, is EAGVAQSPRYKIIEKRQSVAFWCNPISGHATLYWYQQILGQGPKLLIQFQNNGVVDDSQLPKDRFSAERLKGVDSTLKIQPAKLEDSAVYLCASRRPGLSTDTQYFGPGTRLTVL.

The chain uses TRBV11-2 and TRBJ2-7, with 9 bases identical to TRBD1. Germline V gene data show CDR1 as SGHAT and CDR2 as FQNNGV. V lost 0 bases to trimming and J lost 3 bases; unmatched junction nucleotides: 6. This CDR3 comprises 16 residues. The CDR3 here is CASSLDGDRANYEQYF. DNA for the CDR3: TGTGCCAGCAGCTTAGATGGGGACAGGGCCAACTACGAGCAGTACTTC.

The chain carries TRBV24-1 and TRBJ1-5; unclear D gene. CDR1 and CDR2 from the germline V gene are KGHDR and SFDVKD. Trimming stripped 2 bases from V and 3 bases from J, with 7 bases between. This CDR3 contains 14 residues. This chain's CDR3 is CATSDSRANQPQHF. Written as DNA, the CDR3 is TGTGCCACCAGTGATTCGAGGGCCAATCAGCCCCAGCATTTT.

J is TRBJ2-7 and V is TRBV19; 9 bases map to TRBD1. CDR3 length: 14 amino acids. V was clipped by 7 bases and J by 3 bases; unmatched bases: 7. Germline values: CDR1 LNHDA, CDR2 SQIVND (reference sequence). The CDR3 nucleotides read TGTGCCAGTAAAGGGGGACAGGGAAGCTACGAGCAGTACTTC. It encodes CASKGGQGSYEQYF.

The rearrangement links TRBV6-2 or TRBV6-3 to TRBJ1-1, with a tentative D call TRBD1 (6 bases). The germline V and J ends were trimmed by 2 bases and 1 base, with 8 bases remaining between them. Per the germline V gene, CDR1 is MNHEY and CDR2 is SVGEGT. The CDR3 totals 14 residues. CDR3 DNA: TGTGCCAGCAGTTACGACAGGTCGAACACTGAAGCTTTCTTT. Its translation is CASSYDRSNTEAFF.

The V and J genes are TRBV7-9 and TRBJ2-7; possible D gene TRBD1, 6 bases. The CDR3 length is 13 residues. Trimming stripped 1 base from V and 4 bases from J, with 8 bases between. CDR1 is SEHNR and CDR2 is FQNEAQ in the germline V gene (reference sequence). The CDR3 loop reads CASSLGTAYEQYF. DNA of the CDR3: TGTGCCAGCAGCTTAGGGACAGCGTACGAGCAGTACTTC. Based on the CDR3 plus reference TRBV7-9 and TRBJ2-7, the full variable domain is DTGVSQNPRHKITKRGQNVTFRCDPISEHNRLYWYRQTLGQGPEFLTYFQNEAQLEKSRLLSDRFSAERPKGSFSTLEIQRTEQGDSAMYLCASSLGTAYEQYFGPGTRLTVT.

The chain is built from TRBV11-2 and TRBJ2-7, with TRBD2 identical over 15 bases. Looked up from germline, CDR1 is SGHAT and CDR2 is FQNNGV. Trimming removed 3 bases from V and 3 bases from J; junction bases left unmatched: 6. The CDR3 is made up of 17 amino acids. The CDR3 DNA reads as TGTGCCAGCAGCTTCTACGGGACTAGCGGGGGGCTCTACGAGCAGTACTTC. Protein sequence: CASSFYGTSGGLYEQYF.

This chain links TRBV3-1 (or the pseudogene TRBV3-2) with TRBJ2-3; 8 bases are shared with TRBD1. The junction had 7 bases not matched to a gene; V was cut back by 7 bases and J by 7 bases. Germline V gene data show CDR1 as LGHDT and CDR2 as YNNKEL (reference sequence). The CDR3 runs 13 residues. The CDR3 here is CASTWDRTYTQYF. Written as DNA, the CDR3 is TGTGCCAGCACCTGGGACAGGACTTATACGCAGTATTTT.

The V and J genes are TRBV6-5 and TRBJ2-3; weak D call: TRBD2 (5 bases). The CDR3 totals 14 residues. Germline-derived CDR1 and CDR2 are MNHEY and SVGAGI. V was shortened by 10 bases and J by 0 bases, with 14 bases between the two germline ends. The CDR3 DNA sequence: TGTGCCACCAAAAGAGGCGGGAGCACAGATACGCAGTATTTT. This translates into CATKRGGSTDTQYF.

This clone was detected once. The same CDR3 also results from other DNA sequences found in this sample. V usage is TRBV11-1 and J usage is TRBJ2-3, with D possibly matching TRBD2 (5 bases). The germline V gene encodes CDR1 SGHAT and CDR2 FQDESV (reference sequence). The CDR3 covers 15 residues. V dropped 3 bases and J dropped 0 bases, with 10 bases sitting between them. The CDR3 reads CASSFLATSTDTQYF. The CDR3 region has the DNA TGTGCCAGCAGCTTTCTAGCAACTAGCACAGATACGCAGTATTTT.

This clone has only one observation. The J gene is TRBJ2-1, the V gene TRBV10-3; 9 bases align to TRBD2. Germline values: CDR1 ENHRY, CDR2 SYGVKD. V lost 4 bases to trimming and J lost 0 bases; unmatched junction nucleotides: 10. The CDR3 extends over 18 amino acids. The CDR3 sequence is CAISGPGLATFSYNEQFF. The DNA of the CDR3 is TGTGCCATCAGTGGACCGGGACTAGCAACCTTCTCCTACAATGAGCAGTTCTTC.

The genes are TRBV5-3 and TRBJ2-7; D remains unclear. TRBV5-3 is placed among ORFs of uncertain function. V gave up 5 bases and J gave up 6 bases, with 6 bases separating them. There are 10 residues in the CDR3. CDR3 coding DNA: TGTGCCAGAAGGGGCATCGAGCAGTACTTC. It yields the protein CARRGIEQYF.

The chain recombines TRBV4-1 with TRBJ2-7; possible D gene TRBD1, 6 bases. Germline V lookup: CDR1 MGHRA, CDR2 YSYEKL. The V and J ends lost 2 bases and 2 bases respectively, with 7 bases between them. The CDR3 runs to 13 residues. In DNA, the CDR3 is TGCGCCAGCAGCCAACAGGGGCCCTACGAGCAGTACTTC. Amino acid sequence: CASSQQGPYEQYF.

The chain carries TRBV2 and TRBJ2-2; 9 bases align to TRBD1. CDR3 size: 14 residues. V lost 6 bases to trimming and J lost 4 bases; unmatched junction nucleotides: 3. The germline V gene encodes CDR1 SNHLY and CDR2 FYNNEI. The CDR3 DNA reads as TGTGCCAGCAGCGGACAGGGGTCCACCGGGGAGCTGTTTTTT. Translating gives CASSGQGSTGELFF.

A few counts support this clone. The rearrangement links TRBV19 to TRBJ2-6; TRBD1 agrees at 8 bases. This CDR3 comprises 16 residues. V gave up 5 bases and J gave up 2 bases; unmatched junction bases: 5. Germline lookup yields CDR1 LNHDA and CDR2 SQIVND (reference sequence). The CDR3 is CASSRETGAGANVLTF. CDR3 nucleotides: TGTGCCAGTAGTCGCGAGACAGGGGCTGGGGCCAACGTCCTGACTTTC.

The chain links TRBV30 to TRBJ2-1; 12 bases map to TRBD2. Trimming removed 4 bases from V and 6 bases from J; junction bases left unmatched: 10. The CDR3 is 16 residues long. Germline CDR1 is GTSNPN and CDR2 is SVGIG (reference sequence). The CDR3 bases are TGTGCCTGGAATGTAGGACTAGCGGGATTGTTCAATGAGCAGTTCTTC. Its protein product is CAWNVGLAGLFNEQFF.

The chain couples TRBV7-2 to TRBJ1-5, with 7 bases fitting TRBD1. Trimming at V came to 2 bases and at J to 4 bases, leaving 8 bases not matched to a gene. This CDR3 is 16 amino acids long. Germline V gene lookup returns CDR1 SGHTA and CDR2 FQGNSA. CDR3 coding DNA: TGTGCCAGCAGCTTACTTCCAGGGGGAACGAATCAGCCCCAGCATTTT. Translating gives CASSLLPGGTNQPQHF.

The CDR3: CASSLAGRQGTDTQYF. The CDR3 bases are TGTGCCAGCAGCTTGGCCGGGAGACAGGGTACAGATACGCAGTATTTT. The chain combines TRBV5-6 with TRBJ2-3; D might be TRBD1 (7 bases). The CDR3 is 16 amino acids. With 0 bases removed from V and 3 bases from J, the gap between germline ends came to 14 bases. From germline, CDR1 is SGHDT and CDR2 YYEEEE. Based on the CDR3 plus reference TRBV5-6 and TRBJ2-3, the full variable domain is DAGVTQSPTHLIKTRGQQVTLRCSPKSGHDTVSWYQQALGQGPQFIFQYYEEEERQRGNFPDRFSGHQFPNYSSELNVNALLLGDSALYLCASSLAGRQGTDTQYFGPGTRLTVL.

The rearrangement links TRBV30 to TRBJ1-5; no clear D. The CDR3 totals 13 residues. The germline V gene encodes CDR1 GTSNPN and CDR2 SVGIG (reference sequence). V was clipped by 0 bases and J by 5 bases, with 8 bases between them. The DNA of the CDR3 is TGTGCCTGGAGTGTAAACTCCTATCAGCCCCAGCATTTT. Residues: CAWSVNSYQPQHF. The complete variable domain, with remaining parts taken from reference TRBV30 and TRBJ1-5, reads SQTIHQWPATLVQPVGSPLSLECTVEGTSNPNLYWYRQAAGRGLQLLFYSVGIGQISSEVPQNLSASRPQDRQFILSSKKLLLSDSGFYLCAWSVNSYQPQHFGDGTRLSIL.